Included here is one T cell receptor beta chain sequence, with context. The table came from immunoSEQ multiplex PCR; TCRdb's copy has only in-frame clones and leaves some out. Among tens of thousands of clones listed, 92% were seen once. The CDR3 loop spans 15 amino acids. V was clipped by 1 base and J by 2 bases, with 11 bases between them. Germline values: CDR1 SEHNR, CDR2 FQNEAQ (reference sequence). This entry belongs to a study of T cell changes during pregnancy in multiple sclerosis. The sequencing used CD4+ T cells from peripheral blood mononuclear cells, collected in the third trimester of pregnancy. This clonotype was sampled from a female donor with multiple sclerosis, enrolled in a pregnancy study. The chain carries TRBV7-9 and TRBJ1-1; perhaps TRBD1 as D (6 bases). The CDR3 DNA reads TGTGCCAGCAGCTTAGTACAGGGATCAAACACTGAAGCTTTCTTT. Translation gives CASSLVQGSNTEAFF.